The 28 T cell receptor beta chains presented below share a single source sample, sequenced in a study of technical replicates of blood from several donors. Only in-frame clones appear in the TCRdb table, and some are missing; sequencing was by immunoSEQ multiplex PCR. Of 65,000 to 80,000 clones in the sample, 95% to 98% were seen once. Input material: T cells isolated from PBMCs. The source is a human donor in good health.

This chain connects TRBV7-8 to TRBJ2-7, with 13 bases that match TRBD2. CDR1 is SGHVS and CDR2 is FQNEAQ in the germline V gene. V lost 1 base and J lost 6; bases outside the gene matches: 12. CDR3 length equals 18 residues. CDR3 sequence (DNA): TGTGCCAGCAGCTTAGTACCCCAACTAGCGGGAGGGCCCCGCGAGCAGTACTTC. It is translated as CASSLVPQLAGGPREQYF.

The chain recombines TRBV9 with TRBJ2-5, with 10 bases lining up with TRBD2. The CDR3 length is 14 residues. Germline loops: CDR1 SGDLS, CDR2 YYNGEE. The J segment lost 4 bases and the V segment lost 4 bases, leaving 4 bases of the junction unmatched. The CDR3 sequence: CASSIRLAGETQYF. CDR3 DNA sequence: TGTGCCAGCAGCATTCGACTAGCGGGAGAGACCCAGTACTTC.

The rearrangement joins TRBV11-2 to TRBJ2-1, with 13 nucleotides matching TRBD2. Trimming removed 1 base from V and 8 bases from J; junction bases left unmatched: 11. Per germline, CDR1 SGHAT and CDR2 FQNNGV. CDR3 size: 18 residues. This chain's CDR3 is CASSLVRGLAGYRDEQFF. CDR3 coding DNA: TGTGCCAGCAGCTTAGTCCGGGGACTAGCGGGATACCGCGATGAGCAGTTCTTC.

The chain recombines TRBV28 with TRBJ2-7; no definite D call. The CDR3 extends over 13 amino acids. The ends were cut back, 3 bases at V and 1 base at J, with 7 bases in the middle. The V gene's germline CDR1 is MDHEN and CDR2 SYDVKM. The CDR3 region has the DNA TGTGCCAGCAGTTTGGGCTTTTCCTACGAGCAGTACTTC. It yields the protein CASSLGFSYEQYF. The variable domain in full, completed from reference TRBV28 and TRBJ2-7, reads DVKVTQSSRYLVKRTGEKVFLECVQDMDHENMFWYRQDPGLGLRLIYFSYDVKMKEKGDIPEGYSVSREKKERFSLILESASTNQTSMYLCASSLGFSYEQYFGPGTRLTVT.

CDR3 in amino acids: CASSPGVAGLREQFF. The CDR3 DNA reads TGTGCCAGCAGCCCCGGGGTAGCGGGCCTTAGGGAGCAGTTCTTC. The genes are TRBV7-8 and TRBJ2-1; 7 nucleotides match TRBD2. The V gene end was trimmed by 5 bases and the J gene end by 10 bases; junction bases not matched to a gene: 14. The CDR3 has 15 residues. Germline values: CDR1 SGHVS, CDR2 FQNEAQ.

In DNA, the CDR3 is TGTGCCAGCAGCTTGGGGACAGGGATTTTCCTTGGCACTGAAGCTTTCTTT. Encoded protein: CASSLGTGIFLGTEAFF. The chain joins TRBV7-9 to TRBJ1-1, with 9 bases lining up with TRBD1. The CDR3 consists of 17 residues. Trimming removed 3 bases from V and 4 bases from J; junction bases left unmatched: 12. CDR1 and CDR2 (germline): SEHNR, FQNEAQ (reference sequence).

The chain recombines TRBV18 with TRBJ1-2; weak D call: TRBD1 (5 bases). This CDR3 contains 13 residues. Per the germline V gene, CDR1 is KGHSH and CDR2 is LQKENI. V lost 4 bases, J lost 6 bases, and 12 bases lay in between. The CDR3 here is CASSLIEGDGYTF. In DNA form, the CDR3 reads TGTGCCAGCTCACTCATAGAAGGGGATGGCTACACCTTC.

The V call is TRBV27, the J call TRBJ1-2; 7 nucleotides agree with TRBD1. CDR1 is MNHEY and CDR2 is SMNVEV in the germline V gene (reference sequence). This CDR3 comprises 11 residues. Trimming took 9 bases from V and 6 from J; bases not matched to a gene: 4. CDR3 loop: CARGQVNGYTF. The CDR3 nucleotides are TGTGCCAGAGGACAGGTAAATGGCTACACCTTC.

The rearrangement joins TRBV27 to TRBJ2-1; 7 bases align to TRBD1. The CDR3 loop spans 20 amino acids. Germline CDR1 MNHEY, CDR2 SMNVEV (reference sequence). With 0 bases clipped from V and 7 bases from J, the junction kept 21 bases outside the gene matches. This CDR3 reads CASSLSLTTWTGPPGNEQFF. The CDR3 coding sequence is TGTGCCAGCAGTTTATCCCTAACCACCTGGACAGGACCCCCGGGGAATGAGCAGTTCTTC.

V gene TRBV27 combines with J gene TRBJ2-1, with 7 bases identical to TRBD2. Per germline, CDR1 MNHEY and CDR2 SMNVEV (reference sequence). The CDR3 runs 14 residues. The J segment lost 5 bases and the V segment lost 5 bases, leaving 6 bases of the junction unmatched. CDR3 residues: CASSLTGLHNEQFF. CDR3 DNA: TGTGCCAGCAGTCTTACGGGACTACACAATGAGCAGTTCTTC.

The V gene is TRBV9, the J gene TRBJ2-1; TRBD2 matches at 10 bases. In germline, CDR1 is SGDLS, CDR2 YYNGEE. The CDR3 loop spans 16 amino acids. V lost 3 bases, J lost 10 bases, and 13 bases stayed unmatched. The CDR3 nucleotides read TGTGCCAGCAGCGCGGAAGCGGGAGGGCCGGTGCGGGAGCAGTTCTTC. Protein product: CASSAEAGGPVREQFF.

This CDR3 is CASSLEGRDTQYF. The CDR3 DNA reads as TGCGCCAGCAGCTTGGAAGGGAGGGATACGCAGTATTTT. The rearrangement joins TRBV5-1 to TRBJ2-3; a weak D match, TRBD2 (6 bases). Trimming removed 0 bases at V and 6 bases at J, with 8 bases between. The germline gives CDR1 SGHRS, CDR2 YFSETQ. The CDR3 has 13 amino acids.

The chain employs TRBV6-1 and TRBJ2-1; 7 positions match TRBD2. V lost 3 bases and J lost 2; bases outside the gene matches: 4. In germline, CDR1 is MNHNS, CDR2 SASEGT. The CDR3 sequence is 15 residues long. The CDR3 nucleotides read TGTGCCAGCAGTGATGGGCTAGCGGCCTACAATGAGCAGTTCTTC. Translating it yields CASSDGLAAYNEQFF.

Concerning this clone: Additional DNA sequences in this sample encode the identical CDR3. The V call is TRBV13, the J call TRBJ2-7; D gene ambiguous. Germline V gives CDR1 PRHDT, CDR2 FYEKMQ (reference sequence). The CDR3 totals 12 residues. V was pared by 4 bases and J by 0 bases, with 4 bases between. The CDR3 sequence: CASSSSSYEQYF. Here the CDR3 DNA reads TGTGCCAGCAGCTCCAGCTCCTACGAGCAGTACTTC.

V and J are TRBV7-3 and TRBJ1-1, with D possibly being TRBD1 (6 bases). V was trimmed by 5 bases and J by 4 bases, leaving 11 bases between them. CDR1 is SGHTA, CDR2 FQGTGA, per germline. The CDR3 length is 13 residues. This chain's CDR3 is CASSVRGGTEAFF. CDR3 bases: TGTGCCAGCAGCGTTAGGGGGGGCACTGAAGCTTTCTTT.

Only one count was recorded for this clone. The gene calls are TRBV5-6 and TRBJ2-7; D unresolved. The CDR3 is 13 residues long. Germline assignment: CDR1 SGHDT and CDR2 YYEEEE. V gave up 4 bases and J gave up 0 bases, with 8 bases separating them. Here the CDR3 DNA reads TGTGCCAGCAGCCGACAAAGCTCCTACGAGCAGTACTTC. The encoded protein is CASSRQSSYEQYF. The variable domain in full, with the rest retrieved from reference TRBV5-6 and TRBJ2-7, is DAGVTQSPTHLIKTRGQQVTLRCSPKSGHDTVSWYQQALGQGPQFIFQYYEEEERQRGNFPDRFSGHQFPNYSSELNVNALLLGDSALYLCASSRQSSYEQYFGPGTRLTVT.

The chain joins TRBV7-6 to TRBJ2-7; 11 bases are shared with TRBD2. This CDR3 comprises 18 residues. Germline loops: CDR1 SGHVS, CDR2 FNYEAQ. The J segment lost 6 bases and the V segment lost 5 bases, leaving 18 bases of the junction unmatched. In nucleotides, the CDR3 is TGTGCCAGCAGCCTGCGCCCCGGGACTAGCGGAGGCACTAGCGAGCAGTACTTC. This translates into CASSLRPGTSGGTSEQYF.

The chain joins TRBV28 to TRBJ2-1; 14 bases match TRBD2. The V gene's germline CDR1 is MDHEN and CDR2 SYDVKM. V lost 11 bases to trimming and J lost 8 bases; unmatched junction nucleotides: 11. There are 15 residues in the CDR3. CDR3 residues: CACIGTSGRIDEQFF. The CDR3 bases are TGTGCCTGTATCGGGACTAGCGGGAGAATAGATGAGCAGTTCTTC.

The genes are TRBV19 and TRBJ2-4; a weak D match, TRBD2 (6 bases). V lost 5 bases and J 8 bases, leaving 16 bases between the germline ends. CDR1 and CDR2 from the germline V gene are LNHDA and SQIVND (reference sequence). The CDR3 is 14 residues long. This CDR3 is CASSLNGGMDIQYF. CDR3 sequence (DNA): TGTGCCAGTAGTCTAAATGGGGGGATGGACATTCAGTACTTC.

CDR3 DNA: TGTGCTAGTGGTTTTCGGGGTCAGCCCCAGCATTTT. As protein: CASGFRGQPQHF. The chain couples TRBV12-5 to TRBJ1-5; D remains ambiguous. The CDR3 contains 12 residues. V lost 3 bases and J lost 6, with 6 bases in between. Germline V gene sequence: CDR1 LGHNT, CDR2 FRNRAP.

This clone was seen just once. The genes are TRBV7-9 and TRBJ2-3; D is perhaps TRBD2 (5 bases). The CDR3 covers 14 residues. Trimming left V 5 bases short and J 2 bases short, with 11 bases between. From germline, CDR1 is SEHNR and CDR2 FQNEAQ (reference sequence). The CDR3 DNA reads as TGTGCCAGCAGCGCGGGCAGATCCACAGATACGCAGTATTTT. Translated, it gives CASSAGRSTDTQYF.

The chain is built from TRBV11-2 and TRBJ2-2; 8 nucleotides line up with TRBD1. The ends lost 4 bases at V and 7 bases at J; junction bases unmatched: 8. Looked up from germline, CDR1 is SGHAT and CDR2 is FQNNGV. The CDR3 has 15 residues. The CDR3 loop is CASSSRTGQRGELFF. The CDR3 DNA follows: TGTGCCAGCAGCTCCCGGACAGGGCAACGCGGGGAGCTGTTTTTT.

The rearrangement joins TRBV6-6 to TRBJ1-4; D perhaps matches TRBD1 (5 bases). Germline V gene lookup returns CDR1 MNHNY and CDR2 SVGAGI (reference sequence). Trimming removed 7 bases at V and 1 base at J, with 10 bases between. The CDR3 totals 14 residues. CDR3 region: CASTDRGTNEKLFF. CDR3 nucleotides: TGTGCCAGCACCGATAGGGGAACTAATGAAAAACTGTTTTTT.

This chain links TRBV4-1 with TRBJ1-3; D may be TRBD1 (6 bases). Germline CDR1 and CDR2: MGHRA and YSYEKL. The CDR3 is 15 residues long. V lost 0 bases, J lost 7 bases, and 13 bases lay in between. This CDR3 is CASSQDGGAKNTIYF. CDR3 nucleotides: TGCGCCAGCAGCCAAGATGGGGGGGCCAAGAACACCATATATTTT.

This clone was observed once. CDR3 protein: CASGLTSGTYDEQFF. Here the CDR3 DNA reads TGTGCCAGCGGGCTGACTAGCGGGACATACGATGAGCAGTTCTTC. The rearrangement links TRBV28 to TRBJ2-1; 11 nucleotides agree with TRBD2. The V segment lost 8 bases and the J segment 8 bases; nucleotides outside the gene matches: 11. The CDR3 contains 15 residues. The germline V gene encodes CDR1 MDHEN and CDR2 SYDVKM.

J is TRBJ2-1 and V is TRBV7-8, with 9 bases that match TRBD2. CDR3 length: 15 amino acids. Trimming removed 5 bases from V and 8 bases from J; junction bases left unmatched: 10. Germline CDR1 SGHVS, CDR2 FQNEAQ. The chain's CDR3 is CASSNYGTSYYEQFF. CDR3 in DNA: TGTGCCAGCAGCAACTATGGGACTAGCTATTATGAGCAGTTCTTC.

This clone was observed a single time. This sequence joins TRBV27 and TRBJ2-7, with 9 bases matching TRBD1. Per the germline V gene, CDR1 is MNHEY and CDR2 is SMNVEV (reference sequence). V shed 0 bases, J shed 3 bases, and the junction held 6 bases outside the gene matches. The CDR3 spans 16 residues. CDR3 amino acids: CASSLSRDRVGYEQYF. The CDR3 region has the DNA TGTGCCAGCAGTTTATCGCGGGACAGGGTTGGCTACGAGCAGTACTTC.

The genes are TRBV6-5 and TRBJ2-2, with a possible D match to TRBD2 (6 bases). Trimming stripped 6 bases from V and 6 bases from J, with 14 bases between. CDR1 and CDR2 (germline): MNHEY, SVGAGI. This CDR3 is built from 14 residues. DNA of the CDR3: TGTGCCAGCAGCTTTCGACTAGACGCCGGGGAGCTGTTTTTT. This sequence encodes CASSFRLDAGELFF.